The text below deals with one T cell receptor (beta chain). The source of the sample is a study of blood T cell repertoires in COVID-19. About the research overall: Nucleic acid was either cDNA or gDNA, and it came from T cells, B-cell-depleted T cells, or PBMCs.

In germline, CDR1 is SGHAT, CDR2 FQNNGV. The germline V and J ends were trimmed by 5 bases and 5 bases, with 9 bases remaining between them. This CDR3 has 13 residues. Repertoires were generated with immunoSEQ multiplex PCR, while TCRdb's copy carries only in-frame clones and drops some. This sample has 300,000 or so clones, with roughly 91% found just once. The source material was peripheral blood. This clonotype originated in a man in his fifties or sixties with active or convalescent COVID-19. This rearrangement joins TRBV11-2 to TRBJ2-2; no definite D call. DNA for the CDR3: TGTGCCAGCAGCCCCCTATGGACCGGGGAGCTGTTTTTT. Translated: CASSPLWTGELFF.